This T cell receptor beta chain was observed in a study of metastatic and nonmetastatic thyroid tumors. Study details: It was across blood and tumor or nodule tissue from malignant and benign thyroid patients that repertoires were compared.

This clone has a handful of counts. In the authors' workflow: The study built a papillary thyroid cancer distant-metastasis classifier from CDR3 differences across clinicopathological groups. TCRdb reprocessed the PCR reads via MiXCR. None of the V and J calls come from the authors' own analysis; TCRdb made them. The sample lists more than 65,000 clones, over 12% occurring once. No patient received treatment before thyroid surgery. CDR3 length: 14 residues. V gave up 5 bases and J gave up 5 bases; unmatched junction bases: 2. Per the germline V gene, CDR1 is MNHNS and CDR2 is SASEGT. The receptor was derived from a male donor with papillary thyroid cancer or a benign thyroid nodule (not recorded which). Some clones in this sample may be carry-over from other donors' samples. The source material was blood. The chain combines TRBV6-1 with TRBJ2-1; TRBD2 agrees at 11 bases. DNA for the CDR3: TGTGCCAGCAGTATAGCGGGAGGGGACAATGAGCAGTTCTTC. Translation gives CASSIAGGDNEQFF.